This T cell receptor (beta chain) stems from a study of T cell responses to AZD1222 COVID-19 vaccine. Study-wide results and caveats: Baseline seropositivity occurred in only six or seven AZD1222 recipients. Donors, mostly white British, included more females; clonal diversity was possibly underestimated. Vaccine-associated CD4 TCRs spanned spike, dominant at 160-218 and 743-854.

The V gene lost 7 bases and the J gene lost 0 bases, with 13 bases spanning the gap. From germline, CDR1 is MNHEY and CDR2 SVGAGI. The CDR3 is 14 amino acids. Some clones are missing from TCRdb's copy, which holds only in-frame ones; the method was immunoSEQ multiplex PCR. The sample has 150,000 or so clones; around nine tenths are singletons. Concerning this clone: The target antigen is unknown.

This receptor was taken from an adult in good health. V and J are TRBV6-5 and TRBJ2-7; D not resolved. The sequences come from peripheral blood, collected on day 0 of MenACWY control vaccination. CDR3 residues: CASKLDANSYEQYF. CDR3 DNA sequence: TGTGCCAGCAAGCTCGACGCGAACTCCTACGAGCAGTACTTC.